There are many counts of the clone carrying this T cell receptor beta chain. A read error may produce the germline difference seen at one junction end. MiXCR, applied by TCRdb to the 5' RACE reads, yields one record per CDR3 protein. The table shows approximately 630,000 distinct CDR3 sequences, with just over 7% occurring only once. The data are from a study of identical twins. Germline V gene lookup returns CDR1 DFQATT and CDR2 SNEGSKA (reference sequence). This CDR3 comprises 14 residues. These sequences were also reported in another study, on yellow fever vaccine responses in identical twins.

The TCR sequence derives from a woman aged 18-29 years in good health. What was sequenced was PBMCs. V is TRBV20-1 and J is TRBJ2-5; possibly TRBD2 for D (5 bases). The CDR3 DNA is TGCAGTGCTCGAGAGGGTTCGCACCAAGAGACCCAGTACTTC. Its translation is CSAREGSHQETQYF.